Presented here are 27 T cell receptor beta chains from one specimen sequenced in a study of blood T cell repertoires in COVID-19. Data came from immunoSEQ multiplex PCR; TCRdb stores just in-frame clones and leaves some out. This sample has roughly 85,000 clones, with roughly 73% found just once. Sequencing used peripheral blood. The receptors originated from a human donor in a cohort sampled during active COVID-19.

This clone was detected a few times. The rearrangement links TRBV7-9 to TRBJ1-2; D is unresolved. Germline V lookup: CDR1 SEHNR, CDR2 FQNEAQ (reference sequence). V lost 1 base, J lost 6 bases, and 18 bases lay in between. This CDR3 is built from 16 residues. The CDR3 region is CASSLEAAAPLDGYTF. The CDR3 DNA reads TGTGCCAGCAGCTTAGAGGCGGCCGCCCCTCTAGATGGCTACACCTTC.

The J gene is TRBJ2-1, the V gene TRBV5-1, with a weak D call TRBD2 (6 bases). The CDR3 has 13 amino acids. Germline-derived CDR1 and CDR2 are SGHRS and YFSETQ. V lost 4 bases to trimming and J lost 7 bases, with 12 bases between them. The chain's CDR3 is CASSHAEGNEQFF. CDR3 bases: TGCGCCAGCAGCCACGCGGAGGGAAATGAGCAGTTCTTC.

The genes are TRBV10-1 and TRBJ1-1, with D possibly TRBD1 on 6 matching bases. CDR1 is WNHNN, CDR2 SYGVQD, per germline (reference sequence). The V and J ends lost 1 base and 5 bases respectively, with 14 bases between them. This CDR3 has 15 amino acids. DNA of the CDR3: TGCGCCAGCAGTGAGTATAGCGGGGGGCCAACTGAAGCTTTCTTT. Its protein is CASSEYSGGPTEAFF.

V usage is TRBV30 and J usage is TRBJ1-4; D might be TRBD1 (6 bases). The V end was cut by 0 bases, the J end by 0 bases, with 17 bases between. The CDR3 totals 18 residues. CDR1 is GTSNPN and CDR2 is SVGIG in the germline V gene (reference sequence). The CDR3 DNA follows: TGTGCCTGGAGTGTATGGGGGCGTTCGGTTTCAACTAATGAAAAACTGTTTTTT. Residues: CAWSVWGRSVSTNEKLFF.

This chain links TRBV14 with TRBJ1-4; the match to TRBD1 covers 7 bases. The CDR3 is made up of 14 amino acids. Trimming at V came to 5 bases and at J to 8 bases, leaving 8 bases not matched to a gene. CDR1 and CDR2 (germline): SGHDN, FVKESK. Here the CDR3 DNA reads TGTGCCAGCAGCATACGGGACAGTCGCGAAAAACTGTTTTTT. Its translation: CASSIRDSREKLFF. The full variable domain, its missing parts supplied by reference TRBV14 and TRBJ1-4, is EAGVTQFPSHSVIEKGQTVTLRCDPISGHDNLYWYRRVMGKEIKFLLHFVKESKQDESGMPNNRFLAERTGGTYSTLKVQPAELEDSGVYFCASSIRDSREKLFFGSGTQLSVL.

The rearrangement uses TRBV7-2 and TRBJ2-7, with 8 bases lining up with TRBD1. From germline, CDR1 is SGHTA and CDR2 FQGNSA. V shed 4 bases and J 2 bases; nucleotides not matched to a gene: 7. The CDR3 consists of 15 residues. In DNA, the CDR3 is TGTGCCAGCAGCTACCAGGGGGCCGGCCCCTACGAGCAGTACTTC. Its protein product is CASSYQGAGPYEQYF.

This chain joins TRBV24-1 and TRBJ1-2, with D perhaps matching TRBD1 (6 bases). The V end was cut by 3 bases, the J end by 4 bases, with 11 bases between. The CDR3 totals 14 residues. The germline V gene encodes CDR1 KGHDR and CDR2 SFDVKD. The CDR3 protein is CATSDDRYSYGYTF. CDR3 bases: TGTGCCACCAGTGATGACAGGTATTCCTATGGCTACACCTTC.

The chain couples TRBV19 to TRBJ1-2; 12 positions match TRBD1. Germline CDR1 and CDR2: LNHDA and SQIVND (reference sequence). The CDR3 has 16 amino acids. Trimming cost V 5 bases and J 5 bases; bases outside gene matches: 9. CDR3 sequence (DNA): TGTGCCAGTAGTCCCGGGACAGGGGGCACCGGGTATGGCTACACCTTC. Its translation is CASSPGTGGTGYGYTF.

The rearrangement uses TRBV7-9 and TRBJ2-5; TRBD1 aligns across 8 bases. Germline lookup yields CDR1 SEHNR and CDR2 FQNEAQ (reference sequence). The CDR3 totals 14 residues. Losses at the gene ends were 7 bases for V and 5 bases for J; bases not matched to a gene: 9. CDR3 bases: TGTGCCAGCATATCATCAGGGGGCCGGGAGACCCAGTACTTC. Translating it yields CASISSGGRETQYF.

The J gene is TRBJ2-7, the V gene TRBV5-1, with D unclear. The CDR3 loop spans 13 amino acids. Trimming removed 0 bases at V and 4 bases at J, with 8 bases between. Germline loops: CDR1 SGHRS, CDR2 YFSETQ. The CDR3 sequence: CASSLDHSYEQYF. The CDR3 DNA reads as TGCGCCAGCAGCTTGGATCACAGTTACGAGCAGTACTTC. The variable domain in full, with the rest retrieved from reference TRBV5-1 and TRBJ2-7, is KAGVTQTPRYLIKTRGQQVTLSCSPISGHRSVSWYQQTPGQGLQFLFEYFSETQRNKGNFPGRFSGRQFSNSRSEMNVSTLELGDSALYLCASSLDHSYEQYFGPGTRLTVT.

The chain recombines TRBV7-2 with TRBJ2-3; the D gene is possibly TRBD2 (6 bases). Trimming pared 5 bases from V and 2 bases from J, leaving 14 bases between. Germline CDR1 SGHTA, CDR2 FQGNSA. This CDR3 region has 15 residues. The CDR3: CASSPRRGFTDTQYF. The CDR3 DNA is TGTGCCAGCAGCCCACGGCGGGGTTTCACAGATACGCAGTATTTT.

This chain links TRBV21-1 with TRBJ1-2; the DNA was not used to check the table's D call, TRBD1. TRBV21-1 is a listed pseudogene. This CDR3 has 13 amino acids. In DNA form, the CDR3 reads TGTGCCAGCAATCTAACAGCTTTCTATGGCTACACCTTC. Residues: CASNLTAFYGYTF.

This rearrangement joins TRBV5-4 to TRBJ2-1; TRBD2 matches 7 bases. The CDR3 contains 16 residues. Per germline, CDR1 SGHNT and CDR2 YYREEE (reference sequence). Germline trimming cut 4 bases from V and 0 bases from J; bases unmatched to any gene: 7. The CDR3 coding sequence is TGTGCCAGCAGCCGAAGCGGGGTAAGCTCCTACAATGAGCAGTTCTTC. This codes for CASSRSGVSSYNEQFF.

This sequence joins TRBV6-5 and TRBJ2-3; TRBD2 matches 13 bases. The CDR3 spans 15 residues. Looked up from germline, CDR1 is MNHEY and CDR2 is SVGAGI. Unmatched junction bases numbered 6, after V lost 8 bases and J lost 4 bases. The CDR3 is CASGLGTSGADTQYF. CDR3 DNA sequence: TGTGCCAGCGGACTCGGGACTAGCGGGGCAGATACGCAGTATTTT.

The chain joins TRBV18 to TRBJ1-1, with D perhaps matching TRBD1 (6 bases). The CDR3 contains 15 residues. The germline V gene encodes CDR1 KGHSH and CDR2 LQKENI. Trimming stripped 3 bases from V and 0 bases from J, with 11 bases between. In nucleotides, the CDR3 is TGTGCCAGCTCACCCGGACAGACTATGAACACTGAAGCTTTCTTT. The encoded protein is CASSPGQTMNTEAFF.

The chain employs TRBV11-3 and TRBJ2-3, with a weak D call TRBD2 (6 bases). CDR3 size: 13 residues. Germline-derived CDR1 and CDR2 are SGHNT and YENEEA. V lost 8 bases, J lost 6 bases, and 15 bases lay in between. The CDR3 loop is CASGPPAGDTQYF. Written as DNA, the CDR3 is TGTGCCAGCGGCCCTCCGGCGGGGGATACGCAGTATTTT.

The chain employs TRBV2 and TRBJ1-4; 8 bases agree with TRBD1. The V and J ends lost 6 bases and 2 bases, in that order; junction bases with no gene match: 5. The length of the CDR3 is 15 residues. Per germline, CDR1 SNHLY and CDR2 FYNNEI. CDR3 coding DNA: TGTGCCAGCAGACCCGGACAGGGCACTAATGAAAAACTGTTTTTT. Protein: CASRPGQGTNEKLFF.

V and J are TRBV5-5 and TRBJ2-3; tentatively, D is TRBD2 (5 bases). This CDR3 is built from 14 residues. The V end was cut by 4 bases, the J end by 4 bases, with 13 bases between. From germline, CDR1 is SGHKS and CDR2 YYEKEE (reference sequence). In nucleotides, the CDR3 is TGTGCCAGCAGCGAACTAGTTAGGGCAGATACGCAGTATTTT. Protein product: CASSELVRADTQYF. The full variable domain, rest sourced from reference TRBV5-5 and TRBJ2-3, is DAGVTQSPTHLIKTRGQQVTLRCSPISGHKSVSWYQQVLGQGPQFIFQYYEKEERGRGNFPDRFSARQFPNYSSELNVNALLLGDSALYLCASSELVRADTQYFGPGTRLTVL.

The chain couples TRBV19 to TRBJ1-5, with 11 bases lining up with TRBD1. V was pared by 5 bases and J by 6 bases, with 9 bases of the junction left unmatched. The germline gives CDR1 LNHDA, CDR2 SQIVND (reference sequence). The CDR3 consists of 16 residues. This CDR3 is CASSVRTGGPVQPQHF. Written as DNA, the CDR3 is TGTGCCAGTAGTGTACGGACAGGGGGCCCCGTTCAGCCCCAGCATTTT.

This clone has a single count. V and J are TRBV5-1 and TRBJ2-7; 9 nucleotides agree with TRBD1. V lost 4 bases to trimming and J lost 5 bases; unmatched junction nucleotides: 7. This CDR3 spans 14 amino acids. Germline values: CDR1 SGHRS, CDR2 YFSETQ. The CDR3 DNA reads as TGCGCCAGCAGCGAAGGGACAGGGCTCCACGAGCAGTACTTC. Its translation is CASSEGTGLHEQYF.

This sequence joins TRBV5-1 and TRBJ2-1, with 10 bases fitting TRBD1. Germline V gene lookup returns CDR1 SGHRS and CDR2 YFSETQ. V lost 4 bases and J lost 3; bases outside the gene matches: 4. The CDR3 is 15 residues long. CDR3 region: CASSSGQGDYNEQFF. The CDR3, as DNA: TGCGCCAGCAGCAGCGGACAGGGGGACTACAATGAGCAGTTCTTC. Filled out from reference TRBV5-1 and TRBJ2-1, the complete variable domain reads KAGVTQTPRYLIKTRGQQVTLSCSPISGHRSVSWYQQTPGQGLQFLFEYFSETQRNKGNFPGRFSGRQFSNSRSEMNVSTLELGDSALYLCASSSGQGDYNEQFFGPGTRLTVL.

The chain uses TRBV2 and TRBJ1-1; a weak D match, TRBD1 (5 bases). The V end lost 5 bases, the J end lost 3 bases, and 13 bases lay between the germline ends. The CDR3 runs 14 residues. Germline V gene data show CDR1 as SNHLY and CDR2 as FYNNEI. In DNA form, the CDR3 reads TGTGCCAGCAGTAACAGGATTCGAGACACTGAAGCTTTCTTT. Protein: CASSNRIRDTEAFF.

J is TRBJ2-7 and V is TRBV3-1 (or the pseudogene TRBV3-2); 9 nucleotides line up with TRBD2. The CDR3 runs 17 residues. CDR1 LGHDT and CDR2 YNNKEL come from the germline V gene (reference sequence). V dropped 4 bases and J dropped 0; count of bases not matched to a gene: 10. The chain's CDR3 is CASSPYSSGDSSYEQYF. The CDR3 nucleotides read TGTGCCAGCAGCCCCTACTCTAGCGGGGATAGCTCCTACGAGCAGTACTTC.

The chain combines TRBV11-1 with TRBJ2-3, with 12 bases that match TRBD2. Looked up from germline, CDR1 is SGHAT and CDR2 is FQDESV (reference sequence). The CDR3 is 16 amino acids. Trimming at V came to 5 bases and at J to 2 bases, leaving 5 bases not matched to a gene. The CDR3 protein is CASSPWTSGNTDTQYF. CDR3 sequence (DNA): TGTGCCAGCAGCCCCTGGACTAGCGGGAACACAGATACGCAGTATTTT.

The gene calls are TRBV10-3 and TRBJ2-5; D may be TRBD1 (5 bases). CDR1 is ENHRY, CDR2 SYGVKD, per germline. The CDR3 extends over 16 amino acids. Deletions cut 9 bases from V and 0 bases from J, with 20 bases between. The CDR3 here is CAIRAGQGLYQETQYF. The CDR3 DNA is TGTGCCATAAGGGCAGGGCAAGGCCTGTACCAAGAGACCCAGTACTTC.

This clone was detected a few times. This chain's CDR3 is CASSVQGAQETQYF. DNA of the CDR3: TGTGCCAGCAGCGTCCAAGGGGCCCAAGAGACCCAGTACTTC. V gene TRBV11-3 combines with J gene TRBJ2-5; TRBD1 might be the D (5 bases). This CDR3 spans 14 amino acids. Trimming shortened V by 5 bases and J by 1 base, and 11 bases separated the two germline ends. Germline assignment: CDR1 SGHNT and CDR2 YENEEA.

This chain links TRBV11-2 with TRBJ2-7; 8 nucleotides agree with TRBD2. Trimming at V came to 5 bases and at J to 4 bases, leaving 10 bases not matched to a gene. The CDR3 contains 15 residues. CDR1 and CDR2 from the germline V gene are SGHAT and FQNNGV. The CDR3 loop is CASSASTGGPYEQYF. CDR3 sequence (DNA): TGTGCCAGCAGCGCCAGTACGGGGGGGCCTTACGAGCAGTACTTC.